A single sample gave rise to the 13 T cell receptor beta chains below, sequenced in a study of cytomegalovirus exposure and HLA in healthy donors. The PCR ran on 60 Vbeta and 13 Jbeta primers. Clones were sequenced by immunoSEQ multiplex PCR, and TCRdb holds only the in-frame ones, with some missing. The data contain around 100,000 clones, under 70% of them singletons. Sequences were obtained from PBMCs. The receptor set was obtained from a man younger than 35 in good health and CMV-seropositive.

The table lists this clone with a count of one. The chain uses TRBV28 and TRBJ2-5; 11 bases match TRBD2. The V segment lost 2 bases and the J segment 4 bases; nucleotides outside the gene matches: 6. The CDR3 length is 16 residues. CDR1 and CDR2 (germline): MDHEN, SYDVKM. The CDR3 loop is CASSLESTSGGETQYF. As DNA, the CDR3 is TGTGCCAGCAGTTTAGAGTCAACTAGCGGGGGAGAGACCCAGTACTTC.

The gene calls are TRBV5-1 and TRBJ1-2; 7 bases align to TRBD1. Per the germline V gene, CDR1 is SGHRS and CDR2 is YFSETQ. V dropped 4 bases and J dropped 8; count of bases not matched to a gene: 14. The CDR3 runs 15 residues. CDR3 residues: CASSPGTVGGSGYTF. DNA of the CDR3: TGCGCCAGCAGCCCGGGGACAGTAGGAGGAAGCGGCTACACCTTC. Together with reference TRBV5-1 and TRBJ1-2, the CDR3 gives the full variable domain: KAGVTQTPRYLIKTRGQQVTLSCSPISGHRSVSWYQQTPGQGLQFLFEYFSETQRNKGNFPGRFSGRQFSNSRSEMNVSTLELGDSALYLCASSPGTVGGSGYTFGSGTRLTVV.

This chain connects TRBV7-8 to TRBJ2-6, with 8 bases identical to TRBD1. Germline CDR1 is SGHVS and CDR2 is FQNEAQ. The CDR3 spans 17 residues. Trimming removed 7 bases from V and 0 bases from J; junction bases left unmatched: 8. The DNA for the CDR3 is TGTGCCAGCACCTCTGACAGGGGAGTCTCTGGGGCCAACGTCCTGACTTTC. It is translated as CASTSDRGVSGANVLTF. The variable domain in full, with the rest retrieved from reference TRBV7-8 and TRBJ2-6, is GAGVSQSPRYKVAKRGQDVALRCDPISGHVSLFWYQQALGQGPEFLTYFQNEAQLDKSGLPSDRFFAERPEGSVSTLKIQRTQQEDSAVYLCASTSDRGVSGANVLTFGAGSRLTVL.

The V gene is TRBV6-6, the J gene TRBJ2-2; D is unclear. V was shortened by 0 bases and J by 6 bases, with 5 bases between the two germline ends. Germline V lookup: CDR1 MNHNY, CDR2 SVGAGI (reference sequence). The CDR3 is 13 amino acids. The CDR3 loop reads CASSYSSPGELFF. The CDR3 nucleotides are TGTGCCAGCAGTTACTCGAGTCCCGGGGAGCTGTTTTTT.

J is TRBJ2-5 and V is TRBV7-2; 9 nucleotides align to TRBD2. This CDR3 is built from 14 residues. V lost 4 bases, J lost 2 bases, and 2 bases stayed unmatched. CDR1 is SGHTA, CDR2 FQGNSA, per germline. CDR3 sequence reads: CASSWRGGQETQYF. The CDR3 nucleotides are TGTGCCAGCAGCTGGCGGGGGGGTCAAGAGACCCAGTACTTC. Full variable domain (rest looked up from reference TRBV7-2 and TRBJ2-5): GAGVSQSPSNKVTEKGKDVELRCDPISGHTALYWYRQSLGQGLEFLIYFQGNSAPDKSGLPSDRFSAERTGGSVSTLTIQRTQQEDSAVYLCASSWRGGQETQYFGPGTRLLVL.

V usage is TRBV19 and J usage is TRBJ1-2, with 7 bases identical to TRBD1. The V gene end was trimmed by 6 bases and the J gene end by 8 bases; junction bases not matched to a gene: 9. The CDR3 has 13 amino acids. The germline V gene encodes CDR1 LNHDA and CDR2 SQIVND (reference sequence). CDR3 in amino acids: CASSPQGKGGYTF. CDR3 sequence (DNA): TGTGCCAGTAGCCCACAGGGGAAGGGCGGCTACACCTTC.

The chain couples TRBV7-9 to TRBJ1-1, with D perhaps matching TRBD1 (6 bases). Per the germline V gene, CDR1 is SEHNR and CDR2 is FQNEAQ (reference sequence). The CDR3 is 14 amino acids. The V end lost 2 bases, the J end lost 0 bases, and 7 bases lay between the germline ends. CDR3 sequence reads: CASSLTGMNTEAFF. For the CDR3, the DNA is TGTGCCAGCAGCTTAACAGGGATGAACACTGAAGCTTTCTTT.

This clone was seen a few times. This chain uses TRBV6-4 with TRBJ2-3, with 11 bases fitting TRBD2. This CDR3 has 15 amino acids. Losses at the gene ends were 5 bases for V and 2 bases for J; bases not matched to a gene: 3. CDR1 and CDR2 (germline): MRHNA, SNTAGT. The CDR3 DNA is TGTGCCAGCAGTCGACTAGCGGGGAACACAGATACGCAGTATTTT. Its protein is CASSRLAGNTDTQYF.

V gene TRBV9 combines with J gene TRBJ1-1, with 7 positions matching TRBD1. V shed 6 bases and J 0 bases; nucleotides not matched to a gene: 8. CDR1 and CDR2 from the germline V gene are SGDLS and YYNGEE. The CDR3 is 15 residues long. CDR3 in DNA: TGTGCCAGCACCCGGGACAGCAACCTGAACACTGAAGCTTTCTTT. Translation gives CASTRDSNLNTEAFF.

This sequence joins TRBV5-6 and TRBJ1-2; the D is unclear. The CDR3 extends over 13 amino acids. Between the trimmed V and J ends, which lost 0 bases and 4 bases, there was a span of 7 bases. Germline-derived CDR1 and CDR2 are SGHDT and YYEEEE. The CDR3 spells CASSLGRVYGYTF. CDR3 nucleotides: TGTGCCAGCAGCTTGGGGCGGGTCTATGGCTACACCTTC.

The chain joins TRBV28 to TRBJ1-2; 11 positions match TRBD1. The CDR3 has 14 amino acids. Germline-derived CDR1 and CDR2 are MDHEN and SYDVKM. Germline trimming cut 6 bases from V and 3 bases from J; bases unmatched to any gene: 3. CDR3 in amino acids: CASRDRGPYYGYTF. CDR3 sequence (DNA): TGTGCCAGCAGGGACAGGGGGCCGTACTATGGCTACACCTTC.

V usage is TRBV18 and J usage is TRBJ1-4; the D gene is possibly TRBD1 (6 bases). The CDR3 is made up of 14 amino acids. The ends were cut back, 5 bases at V and 8 bases at J, with 15 bases in the middle. The V gene's germline CDR1 is KGHSH and CDR2 LQKENI. The CDR3 DNA reads as TGTGCCAGCTCATACGTTGGCACAGGGGAAAAACTGTTTTTT. Translated: CASSYVGTGEKLFF. Combining the CDR3 with reference TRBV18 and TRBJ1-4 gives the whole variable domain NAGVMQNPRHLVRRRGQEARLRCSPMKGHSHVYWYRQLPEEGLKFMVYLQKENIIDESGMPKERFSAEFPKEGPSILRIQQVVRGDSAAYFCASSYVGTGEKLFFGSGTQLSVL.

Regarding this clone: The germline gene is not matched at one end of the junction; a read error may be the cause. The chain combines TRBV6-1 with TRBJ1-5; tentatively, D is TRBD1 (6 bases). CDR1 MNHNS and CDR2 SASEGT come from the germline V gene. This CDR3 has 14 residues. The CDR3 sequence: CASELGASNQPQHF. DNA for the CDR3: TGCGCCAGTGAGTTGGGGGCCAGCAATCAGCCCCAGCATTTT.